The entry below gives a single TCR beta chain sequence along with its context. Its antigen remains unidentified. Time point specified: persistent/refractory GD, antithyroid drugs over 5 years with positive TRAb. RNA extracted from PBMCs served as the sequencing template. Trimming removed 0 bases from V and 0 bases from J; junction bases left unmatched: 3. The CDR3 is 16 amino acids. Germline V gives CDR1 SGDLS, CDR2 YYNGEE. The sample is drawn from a study of regulatory T cells in long-lasting Graves disease. Findings of the study overall: It is possible that accuracy was reduced by the small size of the sample. Persistent patients shared 2,741 public clonotypes among themselves. Newly diagnosed patients shared fewer, at about a thousand.

CDR3 regions were amplified by Arm-PCR using iRepertoire HTBI primers to build TCR beta libraries. As originally analysed: Sample data revealed approximately 60 TRBV and 14 TRBJ segments. TCRdb recomputed calls from the multiplex PCR reads with MiXCR, one row per CDR3 protein. The V and J calls and clone size are TCRdb's, not the authors'. The sample gives 420,000 or so distinct CDR3 sequences, roughly a quarter of which show up once; roughly 30% is in the top ten. This sequence originates from a female donor with Graves disease. The chain joins TRBV9 to TRBJ1-3, with 7 nucleotides matching TRBD1. Sequenced material: peripheral blood mononuclear cells (PBMCs), taken when the disease was refractory, from a patient treated with antithyroid drugs. The CDR3: CASSVGDSNSGNTIYF. CDR3 nucleotide sequence: TGTGCCAGCAGCGTAGGGGACAGTAACTCTGGAAACACCATATATTTT. Full variable domain (missing parts from reference TRBV9 and TRBJ1-3): DSGVTQTPKHLITATGQRVTLRCSPRSGDLSVYWYQQSLDQGLQFLIQYYNGEERAKGNILERFSAQQFPDLHSELNLSSLELGDSALYFCASSVGDSNSGNTIYFGEGSWLTVV.